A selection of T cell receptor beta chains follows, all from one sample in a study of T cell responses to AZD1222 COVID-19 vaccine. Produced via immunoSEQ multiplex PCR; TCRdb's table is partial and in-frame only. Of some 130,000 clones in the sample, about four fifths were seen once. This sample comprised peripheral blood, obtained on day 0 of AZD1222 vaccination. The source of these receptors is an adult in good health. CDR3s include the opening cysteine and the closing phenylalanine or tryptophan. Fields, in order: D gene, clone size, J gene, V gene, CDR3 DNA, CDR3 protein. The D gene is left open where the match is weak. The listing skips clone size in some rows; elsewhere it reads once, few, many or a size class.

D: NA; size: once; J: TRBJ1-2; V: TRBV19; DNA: TGTGCCAGTAGTATAGATTTGACAGTCTCGAACTATGGCTACACCTTC; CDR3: CASSIDLTVSNYGYTF
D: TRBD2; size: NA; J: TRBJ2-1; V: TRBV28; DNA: TGTGCCAGCATCCGCCTAGCGGGGGGGAGGCATGAGCAGTTCTTC; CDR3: CASIRLAGGRHEQFF
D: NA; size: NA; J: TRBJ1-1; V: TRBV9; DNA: TGTGCCAGCAGCGTAGGAGGACGGCTGAACACTGAAGCTTTCTTT; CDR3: CASSVGGRLNTEAFF
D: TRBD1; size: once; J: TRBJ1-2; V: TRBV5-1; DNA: TGCGCCAGCCGCTATACAGCCGGGACAGGGGCCGGCTACACCTTC; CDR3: CASRYTAGTGAGYTF
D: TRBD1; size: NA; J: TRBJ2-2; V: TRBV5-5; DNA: TGTGCCAGCAGCTGGGGACAGGGATCGAACACCGGGGAGCTGTTTTTT; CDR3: CASSWGQGSNTGELFF
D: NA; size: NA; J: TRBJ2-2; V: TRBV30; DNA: TGTGCCGGGGATGTCCCCGGGGAGCTGTTTTTT; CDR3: CAGDVPGELFF
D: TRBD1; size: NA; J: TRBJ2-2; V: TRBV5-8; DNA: TGTGCCAGCAGCTTGCAGACAGGGTGGGACGTCATGGGGGAGCTGTTTTTT; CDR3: CASSLQTGWDVMGELFF
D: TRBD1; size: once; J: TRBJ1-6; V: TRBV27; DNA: TGTGCCAGCAGTGCCAGGACAGGGGATTATAATTCACCCCTCCACTTT; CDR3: CASSARTGDYNSPLHF
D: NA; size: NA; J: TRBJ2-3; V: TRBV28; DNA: TGTGCCAGCAGTTTCCCATCAGGGAGCACAGATACGCAGTATTTT; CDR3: CASSFPSGSTDTQYF
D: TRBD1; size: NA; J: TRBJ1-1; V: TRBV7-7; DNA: TGTGCCAGCAGCTTAGCCAGGGGGACTGAAGCTTTCTTT; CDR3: CASSLARGTEAFF
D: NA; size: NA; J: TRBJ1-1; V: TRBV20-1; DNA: TGCAGTGCTCGTGAAGACAGGACGAACACTGAAGCTTTCTTT; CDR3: CSAREDRTNTEAFF
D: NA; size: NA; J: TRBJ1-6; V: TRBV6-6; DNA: TGTGCCAGCTCAGTTCCAACCGGTGAATCACCCCTCCACTTT; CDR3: CASSVPTGESPLHF
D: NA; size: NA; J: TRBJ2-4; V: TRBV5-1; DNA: TGCGCCAGCAGGGCCCAGGGCAACGCCAAAAACATTCAGTACTTC; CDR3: CASRAQGNAKNIQYF
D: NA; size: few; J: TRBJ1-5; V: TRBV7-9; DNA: TGTGCCAGCAGCTTAGGGGGGCGTGATGGACAGCCCCAGCATTTT; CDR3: CASSLGGRDGQPQHF
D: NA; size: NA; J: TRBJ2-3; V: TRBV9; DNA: TGTGCCAGCAGCGTATACGACCAGGGGACCACAGATACGCAGTATTTT; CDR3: CASSVYDQGTTDTQYF
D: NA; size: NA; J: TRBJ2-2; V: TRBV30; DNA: TGTGCCTGGAGTGGCGGACAGTCAACCGGGGAGCTGTTTTTT; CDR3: CAWSGGQSTGELFF
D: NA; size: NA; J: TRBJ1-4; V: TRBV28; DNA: TGTGCCATCCAACAGGGTGTGTACGAAAAACTGTTTTTT; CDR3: CAIQQGVYEKLFF
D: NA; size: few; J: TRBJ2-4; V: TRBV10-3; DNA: TGTGCCATCAGTGAGTCTTCCGACGCGAACATTCAGTACTTC; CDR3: CAISESSDANIQYF
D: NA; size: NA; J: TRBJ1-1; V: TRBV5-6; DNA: TGTGCCAGCAGCTGGAGGGGGGTTACGGGAAGGGTAACTGAAGCTTTCTTT; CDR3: CASSWRGVTGRVTEAFF
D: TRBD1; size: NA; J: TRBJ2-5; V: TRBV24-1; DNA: TGTGCCACCAGTGATCCCGGACAGGTTGAGACCCAGTACTTC; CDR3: CATSDPGQVETQYF
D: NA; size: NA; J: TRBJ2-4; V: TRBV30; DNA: TGTGCCTGGAGTGTCTCAAGACAGACACTAGCCAAAAACATTCAGTACTTC; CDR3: CAWSVSRQTLAKNIQYF
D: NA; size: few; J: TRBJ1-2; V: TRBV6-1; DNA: TGTGCCAGCAGTGATCCGCGAGTTTTTACTACATTGAATTATGGCTACACCTTC; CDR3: CASSDPRVFTTLNYGYTF
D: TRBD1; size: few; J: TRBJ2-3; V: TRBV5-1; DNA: TGCGCCAGCAGCTCCGCCTTGACAGGGGTTGGCACAGATACGCAGTATTTT; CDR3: CASSSALTGVGTDTQYF
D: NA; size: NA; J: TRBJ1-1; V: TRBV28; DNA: TGTGCCAGGAGAACAGGTGTACGGGCCACTGAAGCTTTCTTT; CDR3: CARRTGVRATEAFF
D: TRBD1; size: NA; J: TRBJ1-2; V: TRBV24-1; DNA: TGTGCCACCAGTGATCCAAGACAGGGGTTGGGCTATGGCTACACCTTC; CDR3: CATSDPRQGLGYGYTF
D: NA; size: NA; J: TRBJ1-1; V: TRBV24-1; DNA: TGTGCCACCAGTGAATCTCCGGGCCGTTCACAGAACACTGAAGCTTTCTTT; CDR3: CATSESPGRSQNTEAFF
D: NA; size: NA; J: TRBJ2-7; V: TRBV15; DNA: TGTGCCACCAGCAGAGATAGCAAGGGTACCTACGAGCAGTACTTC; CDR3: CATSRDSKGTYEQYF
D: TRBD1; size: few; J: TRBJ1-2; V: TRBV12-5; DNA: TGTGCTAGTGGTCCTGACAGGGAGGGTCCCTCCATCAACTATGGCTACACCTTC; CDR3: CASGPDREGPSINYGYTF
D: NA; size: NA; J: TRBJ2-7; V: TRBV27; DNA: TGTGCCAGCAGTTTCGGGCAGGGCCCTCACGAGCAGTACTTC; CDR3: CASSFGQGPHEQYF